This TCR beta chain derives from a study of Ad26.COV2.S vaccination and SARS-CoV-2 variants. Study-wide background: The donor was enrolled in the Ad26.COV2.S arm of the COV1001 trial.

The table came from immunoSEQ multiplex PCR; TCRdb's copy has only in-frame clones and leaves some out. The sample contains 300,000 to 350,000 clones, roughly 88% of which appear only once. The ends lost 7 bases at V and 3 bases at J; junction bases unmatched: 6. From germline, CDR1 is LNHDA and CDR2 SQIVND (reference sequence). This CDR3 contains 14 residues. Treatment meaning: 15 to 20 received Ad26.COV2.S at low or high dose, single or two shots; roughly five received placebo; per-sample allocation not given. Vaccine and placebo recipients were sampled on day 63 after the first injection. This Boston cohort included adults aged 18-55 years.

V usage is TRBV19 and J usage is TRBJ1-2; the match to TRBD1 covers 9 bases. This TCR came from a person between 18 and 60 years old who received the Ad26.COV2.S COVID-19 vaccine or a placebo. The sequenced sample was peripheral blood, obtained in a trial of Ad26.COV2.S vaccine versus placebo. As DNA, the CDR3 is TGTGCCAGTAATGAGGGGGACAGGGACTATGGCTACACCTTC. Residues: CASNEGDRDYGYTF.